The source of this T cell receptor beta chain is a study of cytomegalovirus exposure and HLA in healthy donors (TCRdb year 2017). Looking at the study overall: According to an earlier analysis of around 600 of the donors, 150 million to 200 million T cells yielded over 90 million unique TCR beta sequences and around 280 Gb of sequence data. Approximately 310 gigabases of sequencing data and approximately 80 million unique TCR sequences were included in an early release covering under 650 HLA-typed donors. Of the roughly 390 genotyped donors, about 84% fell in the genetic ancestry cluster associated with self-reported Caucasian donors. The aim of the study was to test whether cataloging public T cell receptors could identify signatures of past pathogen exposure. The study used immunosequencing to profile the T cell repertoires of 670 or so subjects and linked those repertoires to cytomegalovirus serostatus. Along with the roughly 610-subject first cohort, a separate validation cohort of 120 different subjects was used. To predict cytomegalovirus infection status, the study brought together high-throughput TCR immunosequencing, statistical association of individual TCRs with disease status, and machine learning. To study patterns of TCR occurrence, a later analysis re-analyzed previously published TCR beta repertoires from 700 or so donors and added high-resolution HLA genotyping. Rather than using new phenotypic data, the later analysis identified candidate immune exposures from TCR beta sequences and from how often those sequences occurred across donors. An earlier analysis of several hundred of the donors applied high-throughput TCR beta sequencing to assess whether each TCR beta V gene segment acted as functional or pseudogenic. Alongside the repertoire data, information on donor age, sex, ethnicity and CMV serostatus was compiled. A later genetic analysis took genome-wide SNP genotypes for about three fifths of the 666 donors and used that subset as a discovery cohort. Every discovery cohort repertoire had been produced on one sequencing platform. HLA typing included class I and class II loci at four-digit resolution. The number of donors typed differed by locus, with roughly 620-630 for A, B, C, DRB1 and DQB1, 522 for DQA1, approximately 570 for DPA1, and around 450 for DPB1. Because of strong linkage in the cohort, roughly five DR-DQ haplotypes were treated as single units for association and clustering. On average, approximately 250,000 unique TCR beta nucleotide sequences were sequenced per donor among a few hundred genotyped donors of the cohort, with approximately 18% of those sequences being non-productive.

The library was prepared using the immunoSEQ multiplex PCR assay. For the multiplex PCR, a mixture combining 60 forward primers for TCR Vbeta segments and 13 reverse primers for TCR Jbeta segments was used. The CDR3 region of rearranged TCR beta genes was amplified from genomic DNA with a multiplex PCR assay. The amplified TCR beta libraries were sequenced on the Illumina HiSeq System as 87-base-pair reads. On the study's bioinformatics: In a later analysis, approximately 74 million unique TCR beta chains were counted across the 666 repertoires, and roughly 11 million of these chains were shared by at least two donors. To remove PCR and sequencing errors, raw reads were error-corrected and collapsed into unique sequences using a nearest-neighbor algorithm that merged closely related sequences. CDR3 sequences were aligned to IMGT reference sequences to assign V, D and J gene segments. For a sequence to be retained, a match of at least six nucleotides was required to both a V gene segment and a J gene segment. A rearrangement counted as productive if the CDR3 had no stop codons and remained in frame with V and J, and every other rearrangement counted as non-productive. Following IMGT convention, CDR3 was defined as the stretch from the second conserved V-encoded cysteine to the conserved J-encoded phenylalanine. The earlier analysis of approximately 500 of the donors excluded sequences that lacked an unambiguous match to a single V gene segment. In an earlier analysis of a few hundred of the donors, V segments were called functional above 56.7% productive rearrangements and were called segregating when the between-donor standard deviation exceeded 5%. A statistical classification framework was built for diagnosing cytomegalovirus status from the catalog of TCR beta chain sequences. V and J gene assignment, in a later analysis, came from comparing TCR nucleotide sequences with IMGT/GENE-DB human TR gene sequences. In a later analysis, CDR3 sequences and most-parsimonious VDJ recombination scenarios were assigned using the TCRdist pipeline. In a later analysis, every TCR beta chain was defined by the combination of its CDR3 amino acid sequence and its V-gene family, and reads without a unique V-gene family were dropped. To address suspected cross-contamination and a sequencing artifact, a later analysis removed some 620 highly shared, low-generation-probability nucleotide sequences. For each public chain, a later analysis derived a clonal expansion index from normalized ranks of inferred template counts within each repertoire. A later analysis computed generation probabilities with a VDJ recombination model fitted to out-of-frame rearrangements, and checked the results against IGoR. Hypergeometric tests were used in a later analysis to score TCR-TCR, TCR-HLA and TCR-CMV co-occurrence, with a repertoire-size bias correction applied to the TCR pairs. In a later analysis, false discovery rates were estimated by permuting HLA or CMV assignments 20 times. In a later analysis, co-occurring TCRs were grouped using DBSCAN, and TCRdist sequence similarity was added for clustering within HLA-allele-positive subsets. For co-occurrence clustering, repertoires with fewer than 30,000 or more than 120,000 public chains were excluded, along with roughly 5 repertoires with anomalous nucleotide sharing. The source is immuneACCESS, and TCRdb retained only in-frame sequences with V and J called. Part of the clones is not carried over; for the studies checked, unresolved V genes explain less than half of this, and the remainder is unexplained. V and J calls and clone size are those listed in that table; D and trimming were worked out from the DNA. For this sample the table gives about 170,000 clones, of which about three quarters were detected only once. Of the sample, around 3% is held by the ten largest clones.

General findings and caveats noted by the study authors: In a later analysis, most CMV-associated TCR beta chains were found to appear HLA-restricted, with HLA associations seemingly driven largely by CMV exposure. A later genetic analysis reported fewer N-insertions in productive TCRs among donors in an Asian-associated ancestry cluster than the roughly 700-donor mean. A further reported finding was that TCR beta sequences accurately predicted the HLA-A and HLA-B alleles for most subjects in the first cohort. Because the 87-base-pair reads could not distinguish some IMGT-functional V segments, including TRBV6-2 and TRBV6-3, those segments were excluded. A later analysis reported that several top co-occurrence clusters appeared linked to parvovirus B19, influenza, CMV and Epstein-Barr virus. Roughly uniform sequencing depth across donors was assumed in presence/absence analyses, although this assumption may not hold. Cytomegalovirus status was reported to be diagnosed by the classifier with high specificity and sensitivity in both the original and validation cohorts. The earlier analysis of approximately 590 of the donors excluded approximately 17 rarely observed V segments, including chromosome 9 orphons, because counts were too low. In a later analysis, some 17,000 TCR beta sequences were associated with specific HLA alleles at a false discovery rate of 0.05. A group of highly shared sequence variants was considered likely to be a technical artifact of the sequencing pipeline. A total of some 180 TCR beta chains were listed by the study as associated with cytomegalovirus. When HLA alleles, especially DR and DQ, strongly co-occurred, TCR associations were difficult to assign to individual alleles. It was suggested by the authors that the approach could potentially be generalized to other disease states and immunological phenotypes. According to a later analysis, TCR association rates differed among HLA loci, with DRB1 alleles showing the most associated TCRs and HLA-C alleles showing the fewest. Across donors, most TCR sequences were observed very rarely, whereas some public TCRs were present in many individuals. Broadly in line with IMGT annotations, most TCR beta V segments showed up in productive rearrangements about 87% or about 30% of the time in an earlier analysis of 450 to 600 of the donors. Because HLA typing was missing for some donors at each locus, association tests included only the typed subset. In vitro tests confirmed that three of the cytomegalovirus-associated TCR beta chains recognize cytomegalovirus antigens. A later genetic analysis associated a missense DCLRE1C variant with V-gene and J-gene trimming of TCR beta chains, and an independent cohort replicated the association. Only TCR beta chains were sequenced in this cohort, and the absence of alpha or paired-chain data limited detectable features. The only immune exposure information available for the cohort was CMV serostatus. In a later analysis, HLA-associated TCR beta chains were found to be more clonally expanded and to have lower generation probabilities than equally common non-associated chains. Correlated functional status among segregating V segments might be attributable to linkage disequilibrium, but an unknown experimental factor could not be ruled out.

In total, approximately 690 healthy bone marrow donors made up the cohort. Cohort members were all nominally healthy when sampled, although unrecorded immune exposures were likely present. The donor tested CMV seronegative, placing the donor among the 350 to 400 seronegative members of the cohort. A peripheral blood sample was provided by each donor, and peripheral blood mononuclear cells were used for TCR beta sequencing. Genomic DNA extraction from the blood cell samples was performed with the Qiagen DNeasy Blood Extraction Kit. From cysteine to phenylalanine, the CDR3 is 15 amino acids long. CDR3 DNA only is kept here, 45 bases in frame from base 1. In the germline V gene (reference sequence), CDR1 corresponds to SEHNR and CDR2 to FQNEAQ. Unmatched junction bases come to 2, with V trimmed by 2 bases and J by 4 bases. Comments on this clone: Its antigen is still unknown. No much larger clone exists at a distance of one base, and base qualities are not known.

The chain is assembled from TRBV7-9 and TRBJ2-2, with 9 bases in between that match TRBD2. The sequence was collected from a female donor in good health and CMV-seronegative. The sample taken for sequencing was PBMCs. The nucleotide sequence is TGTGCCAGCAGCTTATTTAGCGGGGGCACCGGGGAGCTGTTTTTT. Its protein is CASSLFSGGTGELFF.